These 3 T cell receptor beta chains were all obtained from the same sample, sequenced in a study of CD8 T cells in Susac syndrome. When the RNA was reverse transcribed, random hexamers were used with an input of about 0.5 to 1 ug. TCRdb used MiXCR to reprocess the immunoSEQ multiplex PCR reads, holding one entry per CDR3 protein. The table lists a few hundred thousand distinct CDR3 sequences, 95% of them singletons. Sequenced: CD4+ T cells from PBMCs. These receptors were collected from a human donor with multiple sclerosis.

V gene TRBV30 combines with J gene TRBJ1-1, with TRBD1 identical over 8 bases. The ends lost 6 bases at V and 2 bases at J; junction bases unmatched: 11. The CDR3 totals 15 residues. Per the germline V gene, CDR1 is GTSNPN and CDR2 is SVGIG (reference sequence). CDR3 DNA: TGTGCCTGTTCTAGTGCAGGGGGCTTTAACACTGAAGCTTTCTTT. Translating it yields CACSSAGGFNTEAFF.

The chain has TRBV20-1 and TRBJ2-3, with 8 bases lining up with TRBD1. Germline V CDR1 and CDR2: DFQATT, SNEGSKA (reference sequence). This CDR3 comprises 14 residues. V trimming: 2 bases; J trimming: 4 bases; junction bases outside the gene matches: 5. The CDR3 region is CSARRQGRADTQYF. The CDR3 nucleotides are TGCAGTGCTAGACGACAGGGGCGGGCAGATACGCAGTATTTT.

The genes are TRBV3-1 and TRBJ2-1; a weak D match, TRBD2 (6 bases). In germline, CDR1 is LGHDT, CDR2 YNNKEL (reference sequence). Deletions cut 6 bases from V and 1 base from J, with 16 bases between. CDR3 length equals 16 residues. In nucleotides, the CDR3 is TGTGCCAGCAGTCTTGGCTCGGGGGTATCCTACAATGAGCAGTTCTTC. The encoded protein is CASSLGSGVSYNEQFF.